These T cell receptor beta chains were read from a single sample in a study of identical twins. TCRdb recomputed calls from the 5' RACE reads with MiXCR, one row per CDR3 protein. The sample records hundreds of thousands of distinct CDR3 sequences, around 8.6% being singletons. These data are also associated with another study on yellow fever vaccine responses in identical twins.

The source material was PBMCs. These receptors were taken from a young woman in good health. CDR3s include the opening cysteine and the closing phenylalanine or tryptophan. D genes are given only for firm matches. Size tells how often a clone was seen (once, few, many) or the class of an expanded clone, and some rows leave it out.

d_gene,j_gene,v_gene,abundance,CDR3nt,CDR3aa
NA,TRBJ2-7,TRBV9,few,TGTGCCAGCAGCGTAGGCATTGTAGGAGCCTACGAGCAGTACTTC,CASSVGIVGAYEQYF
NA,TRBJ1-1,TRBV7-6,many,TGTGCCAGCAGCGTAAGGGGGGTGAACACTGAAGCTTTCTTT,CASSVRGVNTEAFF
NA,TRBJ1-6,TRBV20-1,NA,TGCAGTGCTAGTGGGGACACCAGTTCACCCCTCCACTTT,CSASGDTSSPLHF
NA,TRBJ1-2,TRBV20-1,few,TGCAGTGCTCCCGTTCCCGGGACGAACTATGGCTACACCTTC,CSAPVPGTNYGYTF
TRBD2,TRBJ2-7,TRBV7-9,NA,TGTGCCAGCAGCATTACCCCGGGGGGGGGGCACTCCTACGAGCAGTACTTC,CASSITPGGGHSYEQYF
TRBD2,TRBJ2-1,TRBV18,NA,TGTGCCAGCTCACCCCCTGGAGCGGGAGGCACCTACAATGAGCAGTTCTTC,CASSPPGAGGTYNEQFF
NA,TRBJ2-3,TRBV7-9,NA,TGTGCCAGCAGCTTCCGGGGAACATCTAGCACAGATACGCAGTATTTT,CASSFRGTSSTDTQYF
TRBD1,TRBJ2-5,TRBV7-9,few,TGTGCCAGCAGAGGACAGGTAGAGACCCAGTACTTC,CASRGQVETQYF
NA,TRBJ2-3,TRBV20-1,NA,TGCAGTGCTAGAGTTGGGACGGCCGACACAGATACGCAGTATTTT,CSARVGTADTDTQYF
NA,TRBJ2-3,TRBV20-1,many,TGCAGTGCCCTCAAAGGAGGACCAGATACGCAGTATTTT,CSALKGGPDTQYF
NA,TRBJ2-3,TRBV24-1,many,TGTGCCACCAGTGATTTAAGGGGGTCAACAGATACGCAGTATTTT,CATSDLRGSTDTQYF
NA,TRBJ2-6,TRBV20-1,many,TGCAGTGCTAGGGGCCCCGGGGCCAACGTCCTGACTTTC,CSARGPGANVLTF
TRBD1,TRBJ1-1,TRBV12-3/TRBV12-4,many,TGTGCCAGCAGAACCTACGGGACAGGGCTAGCTTTCTTT,CASRTYGTGLAFF
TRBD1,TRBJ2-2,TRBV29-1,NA,TGCAGCGTTGAAAGGGCGGGACAGGGGGGGTCCGGGGAGCTGTTTTTT,CSVERAGQGGSGELFF
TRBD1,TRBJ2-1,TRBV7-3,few,TGTGCCAGCAGCTTAAGCCAGGGGGTCTCCTACAATGAGCAGTTCTTC,CASSLSQGVSYNEQFF
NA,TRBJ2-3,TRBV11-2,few,TGTGCCAGCAGCTTAGAAACGGCTAATACGCAGTATTTT,CASSLETANTQYF
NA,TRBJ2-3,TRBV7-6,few,TGTGCCAGCAGCTTGGGGACCCGGCTCAGACCGACCACAGATACGCAGTATTTT,CASSLGTRLRPTTDTQYF
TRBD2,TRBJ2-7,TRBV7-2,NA,TGTGCCAGCAGCTTACATCCGGGAGGGCCCTACGAGCAGTACTTC,CASSLHPGGPYEQYF
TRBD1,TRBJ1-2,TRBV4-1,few,TGCGCCAGCAGCCAAGTGGGGACAGGGGGCGGCTACACCTTC,CASSQVGTGGGYTF
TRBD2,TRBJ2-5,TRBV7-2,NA,TGTGCCAGTACTACGAGGGGCGGGGGGCTTCAAGAGACCCAGTACTTC,CASTTRGGGLQETQYF
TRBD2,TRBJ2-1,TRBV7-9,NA,TGTGCCAGCAGCCAGATCGGGGGGAAACCCTACAATGAGCAGTTCTTC,CASSQIGGKPYNEQFF
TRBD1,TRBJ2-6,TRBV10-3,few,TGTGCCATCAGTGAGTCGCCCGGGACAGGCATCTCTGGGGCCAACGTCCTGACTTTC,CAISESPGTGISGANVLTF
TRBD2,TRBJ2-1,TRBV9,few,TGTGCCAGCAGCGAGGGACTAGCGGGCAAAAGCTCCTACAATGAGCAGTTCTTC,CASSEGLAGKSSYNEQFF
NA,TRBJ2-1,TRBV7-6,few,TGTGCCAGCAGCGTAACCGAGGGGCGGGGTGAGCAGTTCTTC,CASSVTEGRGEQFF
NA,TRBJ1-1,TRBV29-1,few,TGCAGCGTTGTGGTGAGGGCACTGAACACTGAAGCTTTCTTT,CSVVVRALNTEAFF
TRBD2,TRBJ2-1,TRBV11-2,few,TGTGCCAGCAGCTTAGACCCCCCCGGGACTAGCAACTACAATGAGCAGTTCTTC,CASSLDPPGTSNYNEQFF
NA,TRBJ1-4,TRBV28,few,TGTGCCAGCAGTTTAAACATACTGCCCAGCGTTAATGAAAAACTGTTTTTT,CASSLNILPSVNEKLFF
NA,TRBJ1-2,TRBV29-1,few,TGCAGCGTTGAAGATCGGGCGGACTATGGCTACACCTTC,CSVEDRADYGYTF
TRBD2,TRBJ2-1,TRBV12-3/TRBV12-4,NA,TGTGCCGTAGCGGGAGACTACAATGAGCAGTTCTTC,CAVAGDYNEQFF